This T cell receptor beta chain was retrieved from a study of HIV-infected patients and healthy controls. All unsorted peripheral T cells were captured because whole blood was used without fractionation. cDNA was made from 500 ng RNA using alpha and beta constant primers. Using multiplexing indices, alpha and beta chain libraries were generated apart by chain-specific third strand synthesis. TCRdb used MiXCR to reprocess the 5' RACE reads, holding one entry per CDR3 protein. The table includes 15,000 to 20,000 distinct CDR3 sequences, around 10% detected once. The study, taken as a whole, reports: Diversity differences between study cohorts were not due to their slight age and sex differences.

CDR1 and CDR2 from the germline V gene are MNHEY and SVGAGI. The CDR3 loop spans 14 amino acids. With 7 bases removed from V and 5 bases from J, the gap between germline ends came to 17 bases. This clonotype was seen a handful of times. Its target is unknown. This chain links TRBV6-5 with TRBJ2-5; D possibly corresponds to TRBD2 (6 bases). Sequenced: blood. This receptor was taken from an adult in good health. The CDR3 loop reads CASTKMEGAETQYF. CDR3 DNA sequence: TGTGCCAGCACCAAAATGGAGGGAGCCGAGACCCAGTACTTC.